The T cell receptor beta chain under discussion was sequenced for a study of identical twins. The study's findings and limits: Models underestimated TCR alpha sharing (out-of-frame) in monozygotic twins. Twin-shared out-of-frame alpha sequences were enriched for low generation probability. Invariant T cells like MAIT and iNKT could partly confound the zero-insertion analyses.

With no exceptions, donors were healthy Caucasians. This clonotype came up many times. Its antigen is undetermined. TCRdb re-called the 5' RACE reads through MiXCR, storing one row per CDR3 protein. The sample shows some 270,000 distinct CDR3 sequences, about 9% of them seen only once. Per germline, CDR1 MGHDK and CDR2 SYGVNS. V lost 4 bases and J lost 4; bases outside the gene matches: 4. CDR3 length: 14 residues. The same sample was also used in a study of yellow fever vaccine responses in identical twins.

Sequenced material: CD8+ T cells sorted from blood. The rearrangement joins TRBV25-1 to TRBJ1-2, with TRBD1 matching over 9 bases. This sequence originates from a woman younger than 30 in good health. The CDR3 nucleotides read TGTGCCAGCAGTGGAGGGACAGGGATCTATGGCTACACCTTC. Its translation is CASSGGTGIYGYTF.